This is a list of T cell receptor beta chains from one sample in a study of shared T cell receptors in the human thymus. Profiled with immunoSEQ multiplex PCR; TCRdb holds only in-frame clones, not every one. This table holds 500,000 to 750,000 clones, 88% found once. These sequences were also reported in another study, on human thymus T cells.

Sequencing was done on a sample of thymocytes. Receptors were obtained from a boy younger than two with a congenital heart defect. CDR3s include the opening cysteine and the closing phenylalanine or tryptophan. The D gene is left open where the match is weak. Rows may omit the clone size; those that give it use once, few, many or a size class.

j_call: TRBJ2-2
clone_size: .
v_call: TRBV4-3
d_call: .
cdr3_nt: TGCGCCAGCAGCCAAGATCTAAGGGGCGAGACCGGGGAGCTGTTTTTT
cdr3_aa: CASSQDLRGETGELFF

j_call: TRBJ1-3
clone_size: few
v_call: TRBV7-9
d_call: .
cdr3_nt: TGTGCCAGCAGCTTAAGCGAAAACACCATATATTTT
cdr3_aa: CASSLSENTIYF

j_call: TRBJ1-1
clone_size: .
v_call: TRBV11-2
d_call: .
cdr3_nt: TGTGCCAGCAGCCCGTACACTGAAGCTTTCTTT
cdr3_aa: CASSPYTEAFF

j_call: TRBJ2-1
clone_size: .
v_call: TRBV4-3
d_call: TRBD1
cdr3_nt: TGCGCCAGCAGCCAGCTAAGCCGGGACAGGGACTACAATGAGCAGTTCTTC
cdr3_aa: CASSQLSRDRDYNEQFF

j_call: TRBJ2-7
clone_size: .
v_call: TRBV10-3
d_call: TRBD1
cdr3_nt: TGTGCCATCAGTGAGTCGGGACAGGGGACCTTGACGATGGGGGAGCAGTACTTC
cdr3_aa: CAISESGQGTLTMGEQYF

j_call: TRBJ1-2
clone_size: .
v_call: TRBV12-5
d_call: .
cdr3_nt: TGTGCTAGTGTCCCAACCCCCGGGACTAACTATGGCTACACCTTC
cdr3_aa: CASVPTPGTNYGYTF

j_call: TRBJ1-2
clone_size: once
v_call: TRBV5-1
d_call: .
cdr3_nt: TGCGCCAGCAGCTTGGTGCCGGGGTCTTGGGGCTACACCTTC
cdr3_aa: CASSLVPGSWGYTF

j_call: TRBJ2-7
clone_size: .
v_call: TRBV23-1
d_call: .
cdr3_nt: TGCGCCAGCAGTCAATCGCAAGAGGCTCTCCCACCTTCCTACGAGCAGTACTTC
cdr3_aa: CASSQSQEALPPSYEQYF

j_call: TRBJ2-7
clone_size: .
v_call: TRBV14
d_call: TRBD1
cdr3_nt: TGTGCCAGCAGCCAAGGTTGCAGGGGGCAGGACGAGCAGTACTTC
cdr3_aa: CASSQGCRGQDEQYF

j_call: TRBJ2-7
clone_size: .
v_call: TRBV6-1
d_call: .
cdr3_nt: TGTGCCAGCAGTGCGACGACGACTCACGAGCAGTACTTC
cdr3_aa: CASSATTTHEQYF

j_call: TRBJ2-1
clone_size: .
v_call: TRBV7-2
d_call: .
cdr3_nt: TGTGCCAGCAGCCCTCGTAAGGGCGGGAATGAGCAGTTCTTC
cdr3_aa: CASSPRKGGNEQFF

j_call: TRBJ1-5
clone_size: .
v_call: TRBV7-2
d_call: TRBD1
cdr3_nt: TGTGCCAGCAATCCCCAGGGGGCGCGTAGCAATCAGCCCCAGCATTTT
cdr3_aa: CASNPQGARSNQPQHF

j_call: TRBJ1-1
clone_size: .
v_call: TRBV21-1
d_call: .
cdr3_nt: TGTGCCAGCAGCAAAGGAGGTTGGGAAGCTTTCTTT
cdr3_aa: CASSKGGWEAFF

j_call: TRBJ2-5
clone_size: .
v_call: TRBV27
d_call: TRBD2
cdr3_nt: TGTGCCAGCAGTTTGGCGGGAGGCCAAGAGACCCAGTACTTC
cdr3_aa: CASSLAGGQETQYF

j_call: TRBJ2-7
clone_size: .
v_call: TRBV11-3
d_call: TRBD2
cdr3_nt: TGTGCCAGCAGCTTGGAATATAGCGGGAGGTCCCTCTACGAGCAGTACTTC
cdr3_aa: CASSLEYSGRSLYEQYF

j_call: TRBJ2-1
clone_size: once
v_call: TRBV5-6
d_call: .
cdr3_nt: TGTGCCAGCAGCTTGAAGGGGGACTACAATGAGCAGTTCTTC
cdr3_aa: CASSLKGDYNEQFF

j_call: TRBJ1-3
clone_size: .
v_call: TRBV13
d_call: .
cdr3_nt: TGTGCCAGCAGTAATTCGGGGAATCGGCTTGGAAACACCATATATTTT
cdr3_aa: CASSNSGNRLGNTIYF

j_call: TRBJ2-1
clone_size: .
v_call: TRBV30
d_call: TRBD2
cdr3_nt: TGTGCCTGGAGTCTAGCGGTAAATGAGCAGTTCTTC
cdr3_aa: CAWSLAVNEQFF

j_call: TRBJ2-7
clone_size: once
v_call: TRBV5-1
d_call: .
cdr3_nt: TGCGCCAGCAGCTTAGCTACAGGGTCCTCCTACGAGCAGTACTTC
cdr3_aa: CASSLATGSSYEQYF

j_call: TRBJ1-5
clone_size: .
v_call: TRBV4-1
d_call: .
cdr3_nt: TGCGCCAGCAGCCCGGGGGGTCAGCCCCAGCATTTT
cdr3_aa: CASSPGGQPQHF

j_call: TRBJ2-1
clone_size: .
v_call: TRBV6-5
d_call: TRBD1
cdr3_nt: TGTGCCAGCAGCCACCGGGACAGGGGGAACAATGAGCAGTTCTTC
cdr3_aa: CASSHRDRGNNEQFF

j_call: TRBJ2-7
clone_size: .
v_call: TRBV15
d_call: TRBD1
cdr3_nt: TGTGCCACCAGCAGAGATCGGGGACAGCCCTACGAGCAGTACTTC
cdr3_aa: CATSRDRGQPYEQYF

j_call: TRBJ1-1
clone_size: .
v_call: TRBV6-6
d_call: TRBD1
cdr3_nt: TGTGCCAGCAAGTCCGGGACAGGGTACGCTGAAGCTTTCTTT
cdr3_aa: CASKSGTGYAEAFF

j_call: TRBJ2-1
clone_size: .
v_call: TRBV28
d_call: TRBD2
cdr3_nt: TGTGCCAGCAGTTTGGAGACTAGCGGGAGCAATGAGCAGTTCTTC
cdr3_aa: CASSLETSGSNEQFF

j_call: TRBJ2-1
clone_size: .
v_call: TRBV18
d_call: .
cdr3_nt: TGTGCCAGCTCACCAGAACATTCCTACAATGAGCAGTTCTTC
cdr3_aa: CASSPEHSYNEQFF

j_call: TRBJ2-3
clone_size: .
v_call: TRBV27
d_call: TRBD1
cdr3_nt: TGTGCCAGCAGTTTATCGAGGAGGGACAGGGGGTTCGGGGGCACAGATACGCAGTATTTT
cdr3_aa: CASSLSRRDRGFGGTDTQYF

j_call: TRBJ2-7
clone_size: .
v_call: TRBV14
d_call: TRBD1
cdr3_nt: TGTGCCAGCAGCGGCGGGACAGGGGAATCCTACGAGCAGTACTTC
cdr3_aa: CASSGGTGESYEQYF

j_call: TRBJ1-3
clone_size: .
v_call: TRBV7-2
d_call: TRBD1
cdr3_nt: TGTGCCAGCAGTCTAACAGGGGGCTGTGGAAACACCATATATTTT
cdr3_aa: CASSLTGGCGNTIYF

j_call: TRBJ2-2
clone_size: .
v_call: TRBV28
d_call: TRBD1
cdr3_nt: TGTGCCAGCAGTTTTCGGCAGGGGGCGTCACCGAACACCGGGGAGCTGTTTTTT
cdr3_aa: CASSFRQGASPNTGELFF

j_call: TRBJ2-3
clone_size: .
v_call: TRBV27
d_call: TRBD2
cdr3_nt: TGTGCCAGCAGCGCGCTGACTAGCGGGAGATCAAATACGCAGTATTTT
cdr3_aa: CASSALTSGRSNTQYF

j_call: TRBJ2-1
clone_size: .
v_call: TRBV19
d_call: TRBD2
cdr3_nt: TGTGCCAGTAGTACGCCCTCCCGGACTAGCGTGCGTTACAATGAGCAGTTCTTC
cdr3_aa: CASSTPSRTSVRYNEQFF

j_call: TRBJ2-1
clone_size: .
v_call: TRBV5-1
d_call: TRBD2
cdr3_nt: TGCGCCAGCAGACCTATCCCGGGACTAGCGGGAGCCGGTTCCTACAATGAGCAGTTCTTC
cdr3_aa: CASRPIPGLAGAGSYNEQFF

j_call: TRBJ2-2
clone_size: .
v_call: TRBV19
d_call: TRBD2
cdr3_nt: TGTGCCAGTAGTAGTAGGGCGGGAGATTTCACCGGGGAGCTGTTTTTT
cdr3_aa: CASSSRAGDFTGELFF